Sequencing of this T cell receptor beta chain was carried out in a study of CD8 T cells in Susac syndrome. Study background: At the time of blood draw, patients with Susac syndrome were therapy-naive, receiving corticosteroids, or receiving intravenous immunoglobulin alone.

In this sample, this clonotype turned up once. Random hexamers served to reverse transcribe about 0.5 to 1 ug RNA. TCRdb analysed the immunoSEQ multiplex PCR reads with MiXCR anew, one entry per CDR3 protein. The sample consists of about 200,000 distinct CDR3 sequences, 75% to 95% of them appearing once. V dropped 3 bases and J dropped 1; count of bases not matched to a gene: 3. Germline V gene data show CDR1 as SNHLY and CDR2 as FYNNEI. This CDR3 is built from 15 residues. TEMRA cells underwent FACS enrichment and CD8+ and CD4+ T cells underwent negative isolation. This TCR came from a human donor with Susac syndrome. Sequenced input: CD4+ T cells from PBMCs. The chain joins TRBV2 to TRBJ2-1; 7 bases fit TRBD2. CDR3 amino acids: CASSEWGGSYNEQFF. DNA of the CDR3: TGTGCCAGCAGTGAGTGGGGGGGGTCCTACAATGAGCAGTTCTTC.